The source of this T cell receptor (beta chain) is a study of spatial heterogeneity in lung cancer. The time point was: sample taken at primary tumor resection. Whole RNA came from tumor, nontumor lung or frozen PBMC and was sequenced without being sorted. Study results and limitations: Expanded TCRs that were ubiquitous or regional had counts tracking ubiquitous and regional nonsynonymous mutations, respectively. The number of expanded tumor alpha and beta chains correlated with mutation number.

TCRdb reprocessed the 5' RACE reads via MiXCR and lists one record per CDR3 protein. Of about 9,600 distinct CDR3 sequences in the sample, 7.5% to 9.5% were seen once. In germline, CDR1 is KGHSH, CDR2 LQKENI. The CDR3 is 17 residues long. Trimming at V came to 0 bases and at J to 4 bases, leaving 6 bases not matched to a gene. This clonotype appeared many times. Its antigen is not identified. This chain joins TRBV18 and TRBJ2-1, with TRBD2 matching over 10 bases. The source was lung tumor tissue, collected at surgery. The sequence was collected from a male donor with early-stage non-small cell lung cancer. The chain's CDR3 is CASSPPSLAGYYNEQFF. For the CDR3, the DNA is TGTGCCAGCTCACCACCGTCACTAGCGGGGTATTACAATGAGCAGTTCTTC.